This TCR beta chain was observed in a study of follicular helper T cells after annual influenza vaccination. Study overall: Sampling occurred days 0, 7 and 28 after each influenza vaccination. Across the 2013-2014, 2014-2015 and 2015-2016 vaccination seasons, some subjects were resampled. Study-wide points: Change in circulating plasmablasts correlated with ICOS+CD38+ cTfh clonality change.

Time point in this sample: 2014-2015 season, 7 days after vaccination. Cells are cTfh (non-naive CD4+CXCR5+PD-1+), split by ICOS and CD38 into double-positive or double-negative. For this clone: Its antigen remains unknown.

Only in-frame clones appear in the TCRdb table, and some are missing; sequencing was by immunoSEQ multiplex PCR. The sample shows 2,500 to 3,500 clones, roughly 80% of them seen only once. The clonotype originates from an adult who received the influenza vaccine. The source material was CXCR5+ CD38- circulating T follicular helper cells from blood, sampled 7 days after influenza vaccination. Noted subset: circulating Tfh, non-naive CD4+CXCR5+PD-1+ (ICOS+CD38+ or ICOS-CD38-).

CDR3 coding DNA: TGCGCCAGCAGATCAACAGGGGGCGGAGTAGATACGCAGTATTTT. It translates to CASRSTGGGVDTQYF. J is TRBJ2-3 and V is TRBV5-1; 9 nucleotides match TRBD1. The CDR3 sequence is 15 residues long. V was clipped by 5 bases and J by 5 bases; unmatched bases: 9. Germline V gene lookup returns CDR1 SGHRS and CDR2 YFSETQ.